This is a list of T cell receptor beta chains from one sample in a study of tumor and adjacent non-tumor tissue in lung cancer. TCRdb used MiXCR to reprocess the multiplex PCR reads, holding one entry per CDR3 protein. This sample yields 85,000 to 130,000 distinct CDR3 sequences, of which more than 55% are seen a single time; approximately 18% belongs to the top ten. The sample taken for sequencing was distant non-tumor lung tissue. These receptors all come from a man younger than 40 with non-small cell lung cancer. Both conserved end residues are part of each CDR3. The order of the fields is CDR3 DNA, CDR3 protein, V gene, clone size, J gene, D gene. The D gene is left open where the match is weak. Expanded clones get a size class; other rows say once, few or many, or leave the size out.

CDR3nt: TGTGCCAGCAGCTCAAGCTCCTATTCACCCCTCCACTTT
CDR3aa: CASSSSSYSPLHF
v_gene: TRBV13
abundance: NA
j_gene: TRBJ1-6
d_gene: NA

CDR3nt: TGTGCCAGCACCTCGACGGCTACCTGCAATGAGCAGTTCTTC
CDR3aa: CASTSTATCNEQFF
v_gene: TRBV5-4
abundance: NA
j_gene: TRBJ2-1
d_gene: NA

CDR3nt: TGCAATGCTAGAGATGAAAGGCTAGCGGGGGGGGCCTACAAGCAGTACTTC
CDR3aa: CNARDERLAGGAYKQYF
v_gene: TRBV20-1
abundance: once
j_gene: TRBJ2-7
d_gene: TRBD2

CDR3nt: TGCAGTGCTAGGGTCCGGGGGTCACACCTCCACTTT
CDR3aa: CSARVRGSHLHF
v_gene: TRBV20-1
abundance: few
j_gene: TRBJ1-6
d_gene: NA

CDR3nt: TGTGTCAGCGGGAGTTACACAGATATGCAGTATTTT
CDR3aa: CVSGSYTDMQYF
v_gene: TRBV11-2
abundance: NA
j_gene: TRBJ2-3
d_gene: TRBD2

CDR3nt: TGTGCCAGCAGTTATATACGGGGCCAAGTGACCCAGTACTTC
CDR3aa: CASSYIRGQVTQYF
v_gene: TRBV6-5
abundance: NA
j_gene: TRBJ2-5
d_gene: NA

CDR3nt: TGTGCCATCAGTGAGTCACAAAGCGGAGGTAGAAGCTCCTACAATGAGCAGTTCTTC
CDR3aa: CAISESQSGGRSSYNEQFF
v_gene: TRBV10-3
abundance: many
j_gene: TRBJ2-1
d_gene: NA

CDR3nt: TGCAGCGTCCTAGGACTAGCGGGGTTGTCCTACAATGAGCAGTTCTTC
CDR3aa: CSVLGLAGLSYNEQFF
v_gene: TRBV29-1
abundance: many
j_gene: TRBJ2-1
d_gene: TRBD2

CDR3nt: TGCGGTGCTGCCAAAGAGGGATCGAATACCGGGGAGCTGTTTTTT
CDR3aa: CGAAKEGSNTGELFF
v_gene: TRBV20-1
abundance: NA
j_gene: TRBJ2-2
d_gene: NA

CDR3nt: TGCGCCAGCAGCCATGGGACAGGGAACGACATTCAGTACTTC
CDR3aa: CASSHGTGNDIQYF
v_gene: TRBV5-1
abundance: NA
j_gene: TRBJ2-4
d_gene: TRBD1

CDR3nt: TGCAGCGTTGAAGATCGGGAGCGGGGGTCATACGAGAAGTACTTC
CDR3aa: CSVEDRERGSYEKYF
v_gene: TRBV29-1
abundance: NA
j_gene: TRBJ2-7
d_gene: TRBD2

CDR3nt: TGCAGTGCTTACGGACTAGCGGGGGGCAGAAACAATGAGCAGTTCTTC
CDR3aa: CSAYGLAGGRNNEQFF
v_gene: TRBV20-1
abundance: many
j_gene: TRBJ2-1
d_gene: TRBD2

CDR3nt: TGCAATGCTCCACACAGGGGGGCGGCTAATGAAAAACTGTTTTTT
CDR3aa: CNAPHRGAANEKLFF
v_gene: TRBV20-1
abundance: many
j_gene: TRBJ1-4
d_gene: TRBD1

CDR3nt: TGTGCCAGCAGTTTGGAACAGGGGAACTCCTACGAGCAGTACTTC
CDR3aa: CASSLEQGNSYEQYF
v_gene: TRBV6-5
abundance: few
j_gene: TRBJ2-7
d_gene: TRBD1

CDR3nt: TGCGCCAGCAGAGACAGGGGTCCCACAGATACGCAGTATTTT
CDR3aa: CASRDRGPTDTQYF
v_gene: TRBV4-1
abundance: many
j_gene: TRBJ2-3
d_gene: TRBD1

CDR3nt: TGCTGTGCTAGAGATTTTTTTGTCAGACAGCCCAACGAGCAGTACTTC
CDR3aa: CCARDFFVRQPNEQYF
v_gene: TRBV20-1
abundance: NA
j_gene: TRBJ2-7
d_gene: NA

CDR3nt: TGCAGTGCTAGAGATGTTGCGGTAGTTGTGTACAATGAGGAGTTATTC
CDR3aa: CSARDVAVVVYNEELF
v_gene: TRBV20-1
abundance: NA
j_gene: TRBJ2-1
d_gene: NA

CDR3nt: TGCGCCAGCAGCCAAGATCCCGAGCGGGGAACCTACAATGAGCAGTTCTTC
CDR3aa: CASSQDPERGTYNEQFF
v_gene: TRBV4-1
abundance: many
j_gene: TRBJ2-1
d_gene: TRBD2

CDR3nt: TGTGCCATCGGAGGACAGGGGGCGTTCGATGAGCAGTTCTTC
CDR3aa: CAIGGQGAFDEQFF
v_gene: TRBV24-1
abundance: NA
j_gene: TRBJ2-1
d_gene: TRBD1

CDR3nt: TGTACCAGCAGGCGCGGGACTAGCGGGAGCTACGAGCAGTACTTC
CDR3aa: CTSRRGTSGSYEQYF
v_gene: TRBV12-3/TRBV12-4
abundance: NA
j_gene: TRBJ2-7
d_gene: TRBD2

CDR3nt: TGTGCAAGCCGCATCCGAAGCGGGGCCTCCTACAATGAGCAGTTCTTC
CDR3aa: CASRIRSGASYNEQFF
v_gene: TRBV11-2
abundance: NA
j_gene: TRBJ2-1
d_gene: TRBD2

CDR3nt: TGCAGCGTCGCTTTTCGGGACAGGGAAGCCACTGAAGCTTTCTTT
CDR3aa: CSVAFRDREATEAFF
v_gene: TRBV29-1
abundance: NA
j_gene: TRBJ1-1
d_gene: TRBD1

CDR3nt: TGCAGTGCTAGAGACACGGGATGGTCGACAGGTACGCAGTATTTT
CDR3aa: CSARDTGWSTGTQYF
v_gene: TRBV20-1
abundance: NA
j_gene: TRBJ2-3
d_gene: NA

CDR3nt: TGCGCCAGCAGCCAGGAAGAAGGGGGGTTGAGCACTGAAGCTTTCTTT
CDR3aa: CASSQEEGGLSTEAFF
v_gene: TRBV4-1
abundance: NA
j_gene: TRBJ1-1
d_gene: NA

CDR3nt: TGTGCCAGCTGCTCGACGTACGGGGAAAAACTGTTTTTT
CDR3aa: CASCSTYGEKLFF
v_gene: TRBV7-9
abundance: NA
j_gene: TRBJ1-4
d_gene: NA

CDR3nt: TGCAATGCTAGTGAGGGGGACGGGCAGTACTTC
CDR3aa: CNASEGDGQYF
v_gene: TRBV20-1
abundance: NA
j_gene: TRBJ2-7
d_gene: NA

CDR3nt: TGCAGTGCTAGACAGTCGGGGGGCTACAATGAGCAGTTCTTC
CDR3aa: CSARQSGGYNEQFF
v_gene: TRBV20-1
abundance: NA
j_gene: TRBJ2-1
d_gene: TRBD2

CDR3nt: TGTGCCAGGACCCACTCAGGCAGGGCGACTAAAAACATTCATTACTTC
CDR3aa: CARTHSGRATKNIHYF
v_gene: TRBV11-1
abundance: once
j_gene: TRBJ2-4
d_gene: NA

CDR3nt: TGTGCCAGCAGCCGGGTGCCGGGACAGACTATTTTTGAGCAGTATTTC
CDR3aa: CASSRVPGQTIFEQYF
v_gene: TRBV14
abundance: NA
j_gene: TRBJ2-7
d_gene: TRBD1